These 27 T cell receptor beta chains were all obtained from the same sample, sequenced in a study of shared clonotypes between healthy human individuals. Naivety among CD8 cells was defined by CD45RO negativity and positive CCR7 selection, thereby excluding terminally differentiated effector memory CD45RA+ cells. Data came from immunoSEQ multiplex PCR; TCRdb stores just in-frame clones and leaves some out. Of about 2,200,000 clones in the sample, roughly 91% were seen once. Sequenced input: naive CD8+ T cells from PBMCs. The receptors were gathered from a man aged 18 to 30 in good health. Some clones in this sample may be carry-over from other donors' samples.

The CDR3 bases are TGTGCCAGCAGCCCAGGGACAGGGTCAGCCACCGGGGAGCTGTTTTTT. Its translation is CASSPGTGSATGELFF. The chain has TRBV7-9 and TRBJ2-2; 9 nucleotides line up with TRBD1. Germline CDR1 SEHNR, CDR2 FQNEAQ (reference sequence). Unmatched junction bases numbered 8, after V lost 5 bases and J lost 4 bases. The CDR3 has 16 amino acids.

A word on this clone: Different DNA sequences within this sample yield the same CDR3. The chain is built from TRBV11-2 and TRBJ2-7; tentatively, D is TRBD2 (6 bases). With 4 bases removed from V and 3 bases from J, the gap between germline ends came to 13 bases. Germline CDR1 SGHAT, CDR2 FQNNGV. This CDR3 contains 14 residues. CDR3 sequence (DNA): TGTGCCAGCAGCTGGGGGACGGGGGACTACGAGCAGTACTTC. Translated, it gives CASSWGTGDYEQYF. Full variable domain (rest looked up from reference TRBV11-2 and TRBJ2-7): EAGVAQSPRYKIIEKRQSVAFWCNPISGHATLYWYQQILGQGPKLLIQFQNNGVVDDSQLPKDRFSAERLKGVDSTLKIQPAKLEDSAVYLCASSWGTGDYEQYFGPGTRLTVT.

In its sample, this clone was seen once. The rearrangement uses TRBV29-1 and TRBJ2-7, with a tentative D call TRBD2 (5 bases). The ends were cut back, 4 bases at V and 3 bases at J, with 16 bases in the middle. CDR3 size: 14 residues. Germline V CDR1 and CDR2: SQVTM, ANQGSEA. Written as DNA, the CDR3 is TGCAGCGTTGCCCCCACGGGGAACCTCTACGAGCAGTACTTC. Translated: CSVAPTGNLYEQYF.

The chain employs TRBV4-1 and TRBJ2-3; D might be TRBD1 (5 bases). Germline V gene sequence: CDR1 MGHRA, CDR2 YSYEKL. There are 19 residues in the CDR3. V gave up 0 bases and J gave up 5 bases, with 24 bases separating them. The CDR3 DNA is TGCGCCAGCAGCCAAGATGTGGGCGAGCCCCGGCCTCAGGGAGATACGCAGTATTTT. Protein product: CASSQDVGEPRPQGDTQYF.

V gene TRBV29-1 combines with J gene TRBJ1-2; D uncertain. Germline-derived CDR1 and CDR2 are SQVTM and ANQGSEA. V was trimmed by 3 bases and J by 4 bases, leaving 6 bases between them. The CDR3 totals 11 residues. In DNA, the CDR3 is TGCAGCGTTGAGACTCCCTATGGCTACACCTTC. Residues: CSVETPYGYTF.

The chain links TRBV27 to TRBJ2-3; D unresolved. Germline V gives CDR1 MNHEY, CDR2 SMNVEV (reference sequence). CDR3 size: 15 residues. V dropped 0 bases and J dropped 0 bases, with 7 bases sitting between them. CDR3 DNA sequence: TGTGCCAGCAGTTTATCGCTATCTAGCACAGATACGCAGTATTTT. Encoded protein: CASSLSLSSTDTQYF.

This chain uses TRBV7-6 with TRBJ2-2; no reliable D call. CDR1 SGHVS and CDR2 FNYEAQ come from the germline V gene. V lost 5 bases, J lost 3 bases, and 10 bases lay in between. CDR3 length: 14 amino acids. DNA of the CDR3: TGTGCCAGCAGCCCTCTAAAGGACACCGGGGAGCTGTTTTTT. Translated, it gives CASSPLKDTGELFF. Full variable domain (missing parts from reference TRBV7-6 and TRBJ2-2): GAGVSQSPRYKVTKRGQDVALRCDPISGHVSLYWYRQALGQGPEFLTYFNYEAQQDKSGLPNDRFSAERPEGSISTLTIQRTEQRDSAMYRCASSPLKDTGELFFGEGSRLTVL.

This clone was seen a few times. This chain joins TRBV7-9 and TRBJ1-1; TRBD1 is a possible D gene (5 bases). The CDR3 consists of 13 residues. V dropped 8 bases and J dropped 1 base, with 11 bases sitting between them. Germline V gene lookup returns CDR1 SEHNR and CDR2 FQNEAQ (reference sequence). CDR3 sequence reads: CASLGAQNTEAFF. The CDR3 DNA sequence: TGTGCCAGCCTCGGGGCCCAGAACACTGAAGCTTTCTTT.

This chain uses TRBV2 with TRBJ1-2; D uncertain. The V end lost 3 bases, the J end lost 0 bases, and 14 bases lay between the germline ends. Germline assignment: CDR1 SNHLY and CDR2 FYNNEI. This CDR3 spans 16 amino acids. Here the CDR3 reads CASSDYGPPANYGYTF. The DNA of the CDR3 is TGTGCCAGCAGTGATTACGGCCCGCCAGCTAACTATGGCTACACCTTC.

About this clone: The sample contains more than one DNA sequence encoding this CDR3. This chain connects TRBV5-6 to TRBJ1-5; weak D call: TRBD1 (5 bases). The CDR3 is made up of 15 amino acids. Germline assignment: CDR1 SGHDT and CDR2 YYEEEE. V lost 0 bases and J lost 1, with 8 bases in between. CDR3 DNA sequence: TGTGCCAGCAGCTTGGGGCAGGGCAGCAATCAGCCCCAGCATTTT. Translation: CASSLGQGSNQPQHF.

The J gene is TRBJ2-7, the V gene TRBV27, with D hard to call. Trimming cost V 3 bases and J 2 bases, with 14 bases left between them. The germline V gene has CDR1 MNHEY and CDR2 SMNVEV (reference sequence). This CDR3 region has 15 residues. The CDR3 loop reads CASSFGPRVPYEQYF. For the CDR3, the DNA is TGTGCCAGCAGTTTTGGGCCAAGGGTCCCCTACGAGCAGTACTTC.

The V and J genes are TRBV7-8 and TRBJ2-7, with TRBD1 identical over 9 bases. The CDR3 loop spans 14 amino acids. Germline V gives CDR1 SGHVS, CDR2 FQNEAQ. The V segment lost 4 bases and the J segment 4 bases; nucleotides outside the gene matches: 5. This CDR3 is CASSYGTGLYEQYF. The CDR3 DNA sequence: TGTGCCAGCAGCTACGGGACAGGGCTTTACGAGCAGTACTTC.

This clone was recorded only once. The chain is built from TRBV19 and TRBJ2-7; TRBD2 might be the D (6 bases). The CDR3 has 14 residues. Trimming removed 3 bases at V and 3 bases at J, with 12 bases between. CDR1 and CDR2 from the germline V gene are LNHDA and SQIVND (reference sequence). CDR3 nucleotides: TGTGCCAGTAGTATCTTTCTAGCGCACTACGAGCAGTACTTC. It yields the protein CASSIFLAHYEQYF.

This clone came up a few times. The genes are TRBV15 and TRBJ1-1; 7 nucleotides align to TRBD1. The germline gives CDR1 LNHNV, CDR2 YYDKDF (reference sequence). Germline trimming cut 5 bases from V and 4 bases from J; bases unmatched to any gene: 4. The CDR3 is 13 amino acids. The CDR3 sequence is CATSGGTVTEAFF. CDR3 DNA: TGTGCCACCAGCGGCGGGACAGTCACTGAAGCTTTCTTT.

The chain uses TRBV28 and TRBJ2-3; TRBD2 matches 13 bases. With V trimmed by 3 bases and J by 2 bases, 8 bases remained unmatched. Looked up from germline, CDR1 is MDHEN and CDR2 is SYDVKM. This CDR3 has 18 residues. The CDR3 sequence is CASSFGLAGAGTTDTQYF. The CDR3 DNA reads as TGTGCCAGCAGTTTCGGACTAGCGGGAGCTGGGACCACAGATACGCAGTATTTT.

V usage is TRBV16 and J usage is TRBJ2-3; D remains ambiguous. The CDR3 is 15 amino acids. Germline V gene data show CDR1 as KGHSY and CDR2 as FQNENV. Trimming took 4 bases from V and 6 from J, leaving 17 bases between them. In DNA, the CDR3 is TGTGCCAGCAGCCTACATCCCGGCCCAGCGGATACGCAGTATTTT. Protein sequence: CASSLHPGPADTQYF.

The chain uses TRBV7-9 and TRBJ2-5; D unclear. Germline V gives CDR1 SEHNR, CDR2 FQNEAQ (reference sequence). Trimming removed 5 bases at V and 13 bases at J, with 8 bases between. The CDR3 covers 9 residues. Here the CDR3 reads CASSPTWYF. The CDR3 nucleotides read TGTGCCAGCAGCCCAACGTGGTACTTC.

The chain uses TRBV9 and TRBJ2-7; D perhaps matches TRBD1 (6 bases). Germline V gene lookup returns CDR1 SGDLS and CDR2 YYNGEE. V was shortened by 2 bases and J by 0 bases, with 12 bases between the two germline ends. This CDR3 comprises 15 residues. This CDR3 reads CASSVDQGHSYEQYF. The CDR3 DNA follows: TGTGCCAGCAGCGTGGACCAGGGGCACTCCTACGAGCAGTACTTC.

This chain links TRBV2 with TRBJ2-1, with D unclear. Germline V CDR1 and CDR2: SNHLY, FYNNEI. The CDR3 has 14 residues. The V and J ends lost 0 bases and 10 bases respectively, with 13 bases between them. The CDR3 coding sequence is TGTGCCAGCAGTGAAGCCCCCGGTACTAACGAGCAGTTCTTC. It encodes CASSEAPGTNEQFF. Combining the CDR3 with reference TRBV2 and TRBJ2-1 gives the whole variable domain EPEVTQTPSHQVTQMGQEVILRCVPISNHLYFYWYRQILGQKVEFLVSFYNNEISEKSEIFDDQFSVERPDGSNFTLKIRSTKLEDSAMYFCASSEAPGTNEQFFGPGTRLTVL.

This chain connects TRBV6-1 to TRBJ2-3, with a weak D call TRBD2 (6 bases). In germline, CDR1 is MNHNS, CDR2 SASEGT. The V end lost 2 bases, the J end lost 6 bases, and 12 bases lay between the germline ends. There are 14 residues in the CDR3. The CDR3 DNA is TGTGCCAGCAGTGAATTTGCGGGAAGCGATACGCAGTATTTT. This sequence encodes CASSEFAGSDTQYF.

This chain uses TRBV4-1 with TRBJ1-2, with 8 bases fitting TRBD1. The CDR3 is made up of 17 amino acids. V was pared by 4 bases and J by 4 bases, with 14 bases of the junction left unmatched. Germline V gene sequence: CDR1 MGHRA, CDR2 YSYEKL. The CDR3 nucleotides are TGCGCCAGCAGCCCGGACGTAGTTCTGACAGGGGTCTATGGCTACACCTTC. Protein: CASSPDVVLTGVYGYTF.

The chain has TRBV7-2 and TRBJ2-3; D remains ambiguous. V was clipped by 9 bases and J by 4 bases, with 8 bases between them. This CDR3 region has 11 residues. The germline gives CDR1 SGHTA, CDR2 FQGNSA. In DNA, the CDR3 is TGTGCCAGGGGGTACGCAGATACGCAGTATTTT. Its protein is CARGYADTQYF.

The chain joins TRBV2 to TRBJ2-7; 7 bases match TRBD2. Trimming removed 7 bases from V and 2 bases from J; junction bases left unmatched: 8. The CDR3 extends over 14 amino acids. From germline, CDR1 is SNHLY and CDR2 FYNNEI. The CDR3 is CASKWSGNTYEQYF. The CDR3 nucleotides are TGTGCCAGCAAGTGGAGCGGGAATACCTACGAGCAGTACTTC.

This chain links TRBV11-2 with TRBJ1-1; D is possibly TRBD1 (6 bases). Trimming stripped 2 bases from V and 0 bases from J, with 7 bases between. This CDR3 has 14 residues. Germline V CDR1 and CDR2: SGHAT, FQNNGV. The CDR3 DNA reads as TGTGCCAGCAGCTTATGGGGGCTGAACACTGAAGCTTTCTTT. This gives the protein CASSLWGLNTEAFF.

The chain employs TRBV16 and TRBJ2-5, with a weak D call TRBD1 (6 bases). The ends were cut back, 3 bases at V and 2 bases at J, with 10 bases in the middle. Germline loops: CDR1 KGHSY, CDR2 FQNENV. There are 14 residues in the CDR3. CDR3 residues: CASSHSGQQETQYF. The CDR3 nucleotides read TGTGCCAGCAGCCATTCTGGACAGCAAGAGACCCAGTACTTC.

This clone occurred a few times. Other DNA sequences in the same sample also yield this CDR3. CDR3 in DNA: TGTGCCAGCAGTTTTTTAGTCACAGATACGCAGTATTTT. This encodes CASSFLVTDTQYF. The V call is TRBV28, the J call TRBJ2-3; D unresolved. Germline CDR1 is MDHEN and CDR2 is SYDVKM. The CDR3 covers 13 residues. V was cut by 3 bases and J by 2 bases, with 6 bases left in between.

This clone came up a few times. The rearrangement uses TRBV19 and TRBJ2-1, with 9 bases aligning to TRBD2. This CDR3 region has 14 residues. CDR1 LNHDA and CDR2 SQIVND come from the germline V gene (reference sequence). V was pared by 6 bases and J by 4 bases, with 4 bases of the junction left unmatched. The CDR3 sequence: CASRETSGYNEQFF. In DNA, the CDR3 is TGTGCCAGTAGGGAGACTAGCGGATACAATGAGCAGTTCTTC.